Shown below are 15 T cell receptor beta chains from a single sample sequenced in a study of CD8 T cells in Susac syndrome. An input of about 0.5 to 1 ug of RNA was subjected to reverse transcription using random hexamers. From the immunoSEQ multiplex PCR reads, TCRdb called clonotypes with MiXCR, one entry per CDR3 protein. Among fewer than 80,000 distinct CDR3 sequences listed, approximately 96% were seen once. The sequencing input was CD8+ T cells from PBMCs. These receptors were collected from a human donor with multiple sclerosis.

The V and J genes are TRBV5-4 and TRBJ1-6; D perhaps matches TRBD1 (5 bases). V shed 0 bases and J shed 8 bases, with 18 bases lying between them. From germline, CDR1 is SGHNT and CDR2 YYREEE (reference sequence). The CDR3 extends over 17 amino acids. DNA for the CDR3: TGTGCCAGCAGCTTGGCCCTAGACAATTGGGGGTATTCACCCCTCCACTTT. Translating it yields CASSLALDNWGYSPLHF.

The chain recombines TRBV30 with TRBJ1-5; the match to TRBD1 covers 7 bases. The CDR3 has 14 residues. The trim removed 1 base at V and 6 bases at J, leaving 6 bases unmatched. Germline V lookup: CDR1 GTSNPN, CDR2 SVGIG (reference sequence). CDR3 sequence reads: CAWSGQGVSQPQHF. The CDR3 nucleotides are TGTGCCTGGAGTGGGCAGGGGGTTTCTCAGCCCCAGCATTTT.

This chain joins TRBV4-1 and TRBJ2-1, with 7 bases that match TRBD2. Germline CDR1 is MGHRA and CDR2 is YSYEKL. The CDR3 sequence is 14 residues long. Trimming removed 6 bases from V and 6 bases from J; junction bases left unmatched: 8. The CDR3 loop reads CASRPTSSGNEQFF. CDR3 in DNA: TGCGCCAGCAGGCCTACCTCTAGCGGCAATGAGCAGTTCTTC.

V is TRBV9 and J is TRBJ2-7; D remains unclear. The V and J ends lost 0 bases and 3 bases respectively, with 7 bases between them. Per the germline V gene, CDR1 is SGDLS and CDR2 is YYNGEE. The CDR3 totals 13 residues. The CDR3, as DNA: TGTGCCAGCAGCGTAGGTGGCGACTACGAGCAGTACTTC. This codes for CASSVGGDYEQYF. The variable domain in full, with the rest retrieved from reference TRBV9 and TRBJ2-7, is DSGVTQTPKHLITATGQRVTLRCSPRSGDLSVYWYQQSLDQGLQFLIQYYNGEERAKGNILERFSAQQFPDLHSELNLSSLELGDSALYFCASSVGGDYEQYFGPGTRLTVT.

This chain links TRBV24-1 with TRBJ2-3; no definite D call. The CDR3 loop spans 12 amino acids. Deletions cut 1 base from V and 5 bases from J, with 3 bases between. CDR1 is KGHDR, CDR2 SFDVKD, per germline. The CDR3 nucleotides are TGTGCCACCAGTGATTTTGAAGATACGCAGTATTTT. Its translation is CATSDFEDTQYF.

This rearrangement joins TRBV6-5 to TRBJ2-7; no reliable D call. The germline V gene encodes CDR1 MNHEY and CDR2 SVGAGI. Trimming took off 8 bases at V and 5 bases at J, with 13 bases between the two ends. This CDR3 region has 12 residues. For the CDR3, the DNA is TGTGCCAGCGGGCCAGCCGTCGACGAGCAGTACTTC. Its translation is CASGPAVDEQYF.

The chain uses TRBV27 and TRBJ1-1; D is ambiguous. This CDR3 region has 17 residues. Trimming removed 8 bases from V and 0 bases from J, with 22 bases in between. Germline V CDR1 and CDR2: MNHEY, SMNVEV (reference sequence). The CDR3 bases are TGTGCCAGCTCGACTCTGACTCCGGTAGGCTTGAACACTGAAGCTTTCTTT. Amino acid sequence: CASSTLTPVGLNTEAFF.

This CDR3 is CATDLGTGGQPQHF. The CDR3 DNA sequence: TGTGCCACCGATCTCGGGACAGGGGGCCAGCCCCAGCATTTT. The chain uses TRBV19 and TRBJ1-5; TRBD1 matches 12 bases. The V segment lost 10 bases and the J segment 7 bases; nucleotides outside the gene matches: 8. This CDR3 region has 14 residues. Germline values: CDR1 LNHDA, CDR2 SQIVND (reference sequence).

The V call is TRBV13, the J call TRBJ1-2; D unresolved. Germline V gene lookup returns CDR1 PRHDT and CDR2 FYEKMQ (reference sequence). V lost 5 bases and J 2 bases, leaving 15 bases between the germline ends. The CDR3 is made up of 15 amino acids. CDR3 region: CASSLRSDGNYGYTF. The CDR3 region has the DNA TGTGCCAGCAGCCTTAGGTCTGACGGCAACTATGGCTACACCTTC.

V gene TRBV7-9 combines with J gene TRBJ2-5; TRBD2 might be the D (5 bases). Trimming stripped 7 bases from V and 4 bases from J, with 13 bases between. The length of the CDR3 is 13 residues. Germline values: CDR1 SEHNR, CDR2 FQNEAQ (reference sequence). Written as DNA, the CDR3 is TGTGCCAGCACGCAGGCCAGCGGAGAGACCCAGTACTTC. Its translation is CASTQASGETQYF.

The chain joins TRBV15 to TRBJ1-1, with 8 positions matching TRBD1. The CDR3 has 14 residues. Trimming took 4 bases from V and 0 from J; bases not matched to a gene: 1. Germline values: CDR1 LNHNV, CDR2 YYDKDF (reference sequence). The CDR3 is CATSNRGMNTEAFF. Written as DNA, the CDR3 is TGTGCCACCAGCAACAGGGGGATGAACACTGAAGCTTTCTTT. The full variable domain, completed using reference TRBV15 and TRBJ1-1, is DAMVIQNPRYQVTQFGKPVTLSCSQTLNHNVMYWYQQKSSQAPKLLFHYYDKDFNNEADTPDNFQSRRPNTSFCFLDIRSPGLGDTAMYLCATSNRGMNTEAFFGQGTRLTVV.

This chain connects TRBV4-1 to TRBJ2-7, with D perhaps matching TRBD1 (6 bases). Germline CDR1 and CDR2: MGHRA and YSYEKL. Trimming removed 0 bases at V and 4 bases at J, with 13 bases between. This CDR3 spans 15 amino acids. The CDR3 sequence: CASSQETGIVYEQYF. CDR3 nucleotide sequence: TGCGCCAGCAGCCAAGAGACAGGTATTGTTTACGAGCAGTACTTC.

The gene calls are TRBV3-1 and TRBJ2-3; D unclear. The CDR3 loop spans 15 amino acids. Germline values: CDR1 LGHDT, CDR2 YNNKEL (reference sequence). Trimming shortened V by 0 bases and J by 4 bases, and 11 bases separated the two germline ends. The CDR3 DNA sequence: TGTGCCAGCAGCCAAGATCGGTCCCTCCCAGATACGCAGTATTTT. It codes for CASSQDRSLPDTQYF.

The V call is TRBV9, the J call TRBJ2-1; weak D call: TRBD2 (6 bases). Germline V gene data show CDR1 as SGDLS and CDR2 as YYNGEE. The CDR3 sequence is 14 residues long. V dropped 3 bases and J dropped 0 bases, with 7 bases sitting between them. This CDR3 reads CASSDSGSYNEQFF. CDR3 nucleotide sequence: TGTGCCAGCAGCGATAGCGGCTCCTACAATGAGCAGTTCTTC. Complete variable domain (other parts from reference TRBV9 and TRBJ2-1): DSGVTQTPKHLITATGQRVTLRCSPRSGDLSVYWYQQSLDQGLQFLIQYYNGEERAKGNILERFSAQQFPDLHSELNLSSLELGDSALYFCASSDSGSYNEQFFGPGTRLTVL.

This chain uses TRBV27 with TRBJ2-1, with no clear D. The V end was cut by 2 bases, the J end by 3 bases, with 8 bases between. Germline values: CDR1 MNHEY, CDR2 SMNVEV (reference sequence). CDR3 length equals 14 residues. The CDR3 DNA follows: TGTGCCAGCAGTTTAACCCCTCTCTACAATGAGCAGTTCTTC. Protein product: CASSLTPLYNEQFF.